This TCR beta chain stems from a study of lymphopenia after photon versus proton radiotherapy. This CDR3 has 14 amino acids. Germline CDR1 is KGHSH and CDR2 is LQKENI. J lost 3 bases, V lost 6 bases, and 6 bases had no gene match. Points from the study as a whole: Survival link was tested only in deceased patients; proton benefit remains a possibility. Larger post-nadir TCR diversity loss correlated inversely with survival in deceased patients. Proton therapy kept repertoires fairly stable, unlike photons, which gained effector/memory cells. After lymphocyte nadir, photon-treated repertoires showed oligoclonal expansion, especially CD8+ Temra.

Produced via immunoSEQ multiplex PCR; TCRdb's table is partial and in-frame only. The table includes about 160,000 clones, more than 85% detected once. A note on this clone: Its antigen is undetermined.

The TCR originated in a man in his fifties or sixties with gastric cancer. J is TRBJ2-7 and V is TRBV18; 9 nucleotides line up with TRBD2. The specimen was peripheral blood, collected from a patient treated with photon-based radiotherapy. CDR3 coding DNA: TGTGCCAGCTCCCTGGGACTAGCTGGCTACGAGCAGTACTTC. It encodes CASSLGLAGYEQYF.